A single sample gave rise to the 9 T cell receptor beta chains below, sequenced in a study of OX40 agonist ivuxolimab in advanced cancers. Profiling relied on immunoSEQ multiplex PCR, and the TCRdb table lists in-frame clones only, not all of them. The sample yields roughly 90,000 clones, about 90% seen once. The sequencing used CD4+ or CD8+ T cells sorted from blood, collected in a trial of the OX40 agonist ivuxolimab. The receptor set was obtained from an adult with an advanced solid tumor such as melanoma, head and neck, liver or kidney cancer.

This sequence joins TRBV9 and TRBJ2-7; 10 bases agree with TRBD2. V lost 0 bases, J lost 2 bases, and 5 bases stayed unmatched. The germline V gene encodes CDR1 SGDLS and CDR2 YYNGEE. This CDR3 is 16 amino acids long. CDR3 sequence: CASSVGASGGTYEQYF. CDR3 coding DNA: TGTGCCAGCAGCGTAGGGGCTAGCGGGGGAACCTACGAGCAGTACTTC.

J is TRBJ2-1 and V is TRBV27, with TRBD2 matching 9 bases. This CDR3 comprises 16 residues. Germline lookup yields CDR1 MNHEY and CDR2 SMNVEV (reference sequence). V dropped 4 bases and J dropped 6; count of bases not matched to a gene: 10. This chain's CDR3 is CASSSRGLALINEQFF. CDR3 in DNA: TGTGCCAGCAGTTCCAGGGGACTAGCACTCATCAATGAGCAGTTCTTC.

V usage is TRBV7-8 and J usage is TRBJ1-2, with no clear D. The CDR3 is made up of 13 amino acids. Germline CDR1 reads SGHVS; CDR2 reads FQNEAQ. The V end lost 3 bases, the J end lost 6 bases, and 11 bases lay between the germline ends. The CDR3: CASSFSGLDGYTF. The CDR3 nucleotides read TGTGCCAGCAGCTTTTCAGGTTTGGATGGCTACACCTTC.

V gene TRBV6-1 combines with J gene TRBJ2-7, with D unclear. Trimming cost V 1 base and J 6 bases, with 19 bases left between them. Germline assignment: CDR1 MNHNS and CDR2 SASEGT. This CDR3 spans 16 amino acids. The CDR3 region is CASSEGGRSVPFEQYF. In nucleotides, the CDR3 is TGTGCCAGCAGTGAAGGAGGCAGGTCTGTCCCCTTCGAGCAGTACTTC.

This chain connects TRBV6-5 to TRBJ2-7, with D unresolved. The CDR3 is made up of 16 amino acids. The germline CDR1 and CDR2 sequences are MNHEY and SVGAGI. V was pared by 0 bases and J by 0 bases, with 12 bases between. In nucleotides, the CDR3 is TGTGCCAGCAGTTACTCTCATAGCCGGAGCTCCTACGAGCAGTACTTC. Protein sequence: CASSYSHSRSSYEQYF.

The chain links TRBV15 to TRBJ1-5; D gene uncertain. The CDR3 sequence is 18 residues long. Germline lookup yields CDR1 LNHNV and CDR2 YYDKDF (reference sequence). The DNA of the CDR3 is TGTGGGACTGCGGCAGCGATTCGGAGGGAATATAGCAATCAGCCCCAGCATTTT. Residues: CGTAAAIRREYSNQPQHF. Drawing the rest from reference TRBV15 and TRBJ1-5, the complete variable domain is DAMVIQNPRYQVTQFGKPVTLSCSQTLNHNVMYWYQQKSSQAPKLLFHYYDKDFNNEADTPDNFQSRRPNTSFCFLDIRSPGLGDTAMYLCGTAAAIRREYSNQPQHFGDGTRLSIL.

This chain uses TRBV6-5 with TRBJ1-1; 8 bases fit TRBD1. CDR1 MNHEY and CDR2 SVGAGI come from the germline V gene. The CDR3 is 14 residues long. V lost 7 bases to trimming and J lost 3 bases; unmatched junction nucleotides: 7. The CDR3 DNA reads as TGTGCCAGCATTGAGGACAGGGACTACACTGAAGCTTTCTTT. Its translation: CASIEDRDYTEAFF.

The V gene is TRBV23-1, the J gene TRBJ2-3, with D maybe TRBD2 (6 bases). TRBV23-1 is noted as an ORF with a role that remains uncertain. V lost 0 bases and J 2 bases, leaving 9 bases between the germline ends. This CDR3 spans 15 amino acids. CDR3 in amino acids: CASSQSGGYTDTQYF. CDR3 nucleotide sequence: TGCGCCAGCAGTCAATCGGGGGGTTACACAGATACGCAGTATTTT.

The chain has TRBV2 and TRBJ1-1; TRBD1 aligns across 9 bases. V trimming: 6 bases; J trimming: 0 bases; junction bases outside the gene matches: 5. The CDR3 consists of 15 residues. Germline CDR1 and CDR2: SNHLY and FYNNEI. CDR3 region: CASSLDRGVNTEAFF. As DNA, the CDR3 is TGTGCCAGCAGCCTAGACAGGGGGGTGAACACTGAAGCTTTCTTT.